This is a list of T cell receptor beta chains from one sample in a study of blood T cells in healthy people across ages. TCRdb used MiXCR to reprocess the 5' RACE reads, holding one entry per CDR3 protein. The data show about 1,500,000 distinct CDR3 sequences, about 43% seen once. The sequencing sample was made of blood. The origin of the receptors is a woman aged 18-29 years in good health. CDR3s include the opening cysteine and the closing phenylalanine or tryptophan. The order of the fields is J gene, clone size, D gene, V gene, CDR3 DNA, CDR3 protein. The D gene is left open where the match is weak. For some rows the clone size is stated as once, few or many, or as a class when expanded; others skip it.

TRBJ1-5 | . | . | TRBV6-1 | TGTGCCAGCAGTGATGCCCCGAGCAATCAGCCCCAGCATTTT | CASSDAPSNQPQHF
TRBJ2-7 | . | . | TRBV20-1 | TGCAGTGCTCAGAGGGAGACGTACGAGCAGTACTTC | CSAQRETYEQYF
TRBJ2-7 | few | TRBD2 | TRBV29-1 | TGCAGCGTTGAGGCCTTAGGGGGACTAGCGGGACACGAGCAGTACTTC | CSVEALGGLAGHEQYF
TRBJ2-1 | . | . | TRBV5-1 | TGCGCCAGCAGCTCAGCCGGGGCGGTCCCCGGGTCCTACAATGAGCAGTTCTTC | CASSSAGAVPGSYNEQFF
TRBJ1-1 | . | . | TRBV19 | TGTGCCAGTAGTATCTCCGTCCTGAACACTGAAGCTTTCTTT | CASSISVLNTEAFF
TRBJ2-3 | . | . | TRBV2 | TGTGCCAGCAGTGGGAACCGGGACGGAGGGCTCACAGATACGCAGTATTTT | CASSGNRDGGLTDTQYF
TRBJ1-2 | . | . | TRBV27 | TGTGCCAGCAGTTTAGTCAAGGGGTTATATGGCTACACCTTC | CASSLVKGLYGYTF
TRBJ1-6 | . | . | TRBV4-1 | TGCGCCAGCAGCCAAGAAGAGGGCCAGATTAATACACCCCTCCACTTT | CASSQEEGQINTPLHF
TRBJ1-6 | few | TRBD1 | TRBV12-3/TRBV12-4 | TGTGCCAGCAGGTACCGGGACAGTAATTCACCCCTCCACTTT | CASRYRDSNSPLHF
TRBJ2-3 | few | . | TRBV5-1 | TGCGCCAGCATCTTGGCCCAGGGGCGCGATACGCAGTATTTT | CASILAQGRDTQYF
TRBJ2-7 | few | . | TRBV4-1 | TGCGCCAGCAGCCAAGGGACAACTAGCTACGACTCCTACGAGCAGTACTTC | CASSQGTTSYDSYEQYF
TRBJ1-4 | few | . | TRBV7-9 | TGTGCCAGCAGCTTATCTCAGGAGGCAGGATATTACATTGGAAAACTGTTTTTT | CASSLSQEAGYYIGKLFF
TRBJ2-5 | once | . | TRBV29-1 | TGCAGCGTTGACCACCAGAGGGGCGGTGAGCAGTACTTC | CSVDHQRGGEQYF
TRBJ2-3 | . | . | TRBV3-1 | TGTGCCAGCAGCCAAGATGGGTTTAGCACAGATGCGCAGTATTTT | CASSQDGFSTDAQYF
TRBJ1-1 | few | TRBD1 | TRBV6-5 | TGTGCCAGCAGTTACTCGCGTACAGGGGCTGTCGCTTTCTTT | CASSYSRTGAVAFF
TRBJ1-5 | . | TRBD1 | TRBV15 | TGTGCCACCAGCAGAGATGGACAGGGCAATCAGCCCCAGCATTTT | CATSRDGQGNQPQHF
TRBJ2-5 | few | TRBD2 | TRBV11-2 | TGTGCCAGCAGCCTACTAGCGGGAGGGGACAATGAGCAGTACTTC | CASSLLAGGDNEQYF
TRBJ2-1 | . | TRBD1 | TRBV4-2 | TGTGCCTACAGCCAAGAGACACAGGGGGCGAGAGGGCAGTTCTTC | CAYSQETQGARGQFF
TRBJ2-7 | many | TRBD2 | TRBV5-1 | TGCGCCAGCAGCCAGCTCGAAGCGGGGGGCTACGAGCAGTACTTC | CASSQLEAGGYEQYF
TRBJ2-7 | . | . | TRBV20-1 | TGCAGTGCTATCCGCTCATATGAGGGCGAGCAGTACTTC | CSAIRSYEGEQYF
TRBJ2-1 | . | . | TRBV6-6 | TGTGCCAGCAGCCCCGGGTCCTACTACAATGAGCAGTTCTTC | CASSPGSYYNEQFF
TRBJ1-4 | few | . | TRBV27 | TGTGCCAGCAGCGCCCTCCCCGGAGAACTGTTTTTT | CASSALPGELFF
TRBJ1-2 | . | TRBD1 | TRBV5-1 | TGCGCCAGCAGCTTGGGAGCGACAGGGGGATATGGCTACACCTTC | CASSLGATGGYGYTF
TRBJ2-2 | . | TRBD2 | TRBV20-1 | TGCAGTACCGGACTAGCGGGGGAAGAGGCCGGGGAGCTGTTTTTT | CSTGLAGEEAGELFF
TRBJ2-1 | . | TRBD2 | TRBV3-1 | TGTGCCAGCAGCCAAGGCGGACTAGCGGGAGGAGTCTTTTACTCCTACAATGAGCAGTTCTTC | CASSQGGLAGGVFYSYNEQFF
TRBJ2-2 | . | . | TRBV6-1 | TGTGCCAGCAGTGAGGATCGGCCAGCCGGGGAGCTGTTTTTT | CASSEDRPAGELFF
TRBJ2-4 | . | TRBD1 | TRBV5-1 | TGCGCCAGCAGCTCGGGACAGAAGTTGGACATTCAGTACTTC | CASSSGQKLDIQYF
TRBJ2-6 | few | . | TRBV6-1 | TGTGCCAGCAGTCCTAACAGGGCTGGGGCCAACGTCCTGACTTTC | CASSPNRAGANVLTF
TRBJ1-5 | . | . | TRBV29-1 | TGCAGCGCCGTACTGGCCCGTGAGGGCAATCAGCCCCAGCATTTT | CSAVLAREGNQPQHF
TRBJ2-5 | . | . | TRBV7-7 | TGTGCTAGCAGTATTGACTGGTCGGAGCAAGAGACCCAGTACTTC | CASSIDWSEQETQYF
TRBJ2-3 | . | TRBD1 | TRBV20-1 | TGCGGTGCTGGGAGGACAGGGGTCAATACGCAGTATTTT | CGAGRTGVNTQYF
TRBJ2-7 | . | TRBD1 | TRBV20-1 | TGCAGTGCTCGGAAACCGGGACAGGTTTCCTACGAGCAGTACTTC | CSARKPGQVSYEQYF
TRBJ2-1 | . | . | TRBV2 | TGTGCCAGCAGTGCGGAGGCCCTCCCTACACCCAATGAGCAGTTCTTC | CASSAEALPTPNEQFF
TRBJ2-7 | . | TRBD2 | TRBV12-3/TRBV12-4 | TGTGCCAGCAGTGCGGGACGAGCGGGATCCTACGAGCAGTACTTC | CASSAGRAGSYEQYF
TRBJ2-5 | . | . | TRBV10-3 | TGTGCCATCAGGACGACAGGATGGGGCAATGAGCAGTACTTC | CAIRTTGWGNEQYF
TRBJ2-1 | . | . | TRBV27 | TGTGCCGGCAGTTCCCACAGGGATGAGCAGTTCTTC | CAGSSHRDEQFF
TRBJ1-5 | . | . | TRBV7-2 | TGTGCCAGCAGCCCCAGGGTTGGCAATCAGCCCCAGCATTTT | CASSPRVGNQPQHF
TRBJ2-7 | . | TRBD2 | TRBV5-1 | TGCGCCAGCAGCTTGGGACTAGCGTCCTTCTCCTACGAGCAGTACTTC | CASSLGLASFSYEQYF
TRBJ2-7 | few | TRBD1 | TRBV29-1 | TGCAGCGTTGTGCCCTCTCAGGGGGACAGACCACCCTACGAGCAGTACTTC | CSVVPSQGDRPPYEQYF
TRBJ2-5 | . | TRBD2 | TRBV29-1 | TGCAGCGTTGAGCTAGCGGGGTACCAAGAGACCCAGTACTTC | CSVELAGYQETQYF
TRBJ2-1 | . | . | TRBV12-3/TRBV12-4 | TGTGCCAGCAGGGTAGGGGACACATCCTACAATGAGCAGTTCTTC | CASRVGDTSYNEQFF
TRBJ1-1 | . | . | TRBV20-1 | TGCAGTGCTAGATCTACCTTCGGGGGCAGGACTGAAGCTTTCTTT | CSARSTFGGRTEAFF
TRBJ1-1 | . | . | TRBV12-3/TRBV12-4 | TGTGCCAGCAGTTCCGTATGGGAAAACACTGAAGCTTTCTTT | CASSSVWENTEAFF
TRBJ1-2 | . | . | TRBV6-5 | TGTGCCAGCAGTCCCGACATGACGATGCACACCTTC | CASSPDMTMHTF
TRBJ2-1 | . | . | TRBV30 | TGTGCCTGGAGTGTACAACAGGACAATGAGCAGTTCTTC | CAWSVQQDNEQFF
TRBJ2-1 | . | . | TRBV2 | TGTGCCAGCACCCGAAACAATGAGCAGTTCTTC | CASTRNNEQFF
TRBJ2-7 | . | . | TRBV6-5 | TGTGCCAGCAGTCCGAGGGTGGGGAACTACGAGCAGTACTTC | CASSPRVGNYEQYF
TRBJ2-2 | . | TRBD2 | TRBV9 | TGTGCCAGCAGCGTAGCCCGCGGGGGTAACACCGGGGAGCTGTTTTTT | CASSVARGGNTGELFF
TRBJ2-3 | . | TRBD2 | TRBV3-1 | TGTGCCAGCAGCCAAGATCTGAGAGGACTAGCGGGAGACGGAGGCACAGATACGCAGTATTTT | CASSQDLRGLAGDGGTDTQYF
TRBJ1-2 | . | . | TRBV12-3/TRBV12-4 | TGTGCCAGCAGCCGAGGGGAGGTGGATGGCTACACCTTC | CASSRGEVDGYTF
TRBJ1-2 | . | TRBD1 | TRBV13 | TGTGCCAGCAGCTTCGCGGACAGGGGCAGCGGCTACACCTTC | CASSFADRGSGYTF
TRBJ2-7 | . | TRBD2 | TRBV7-9 | TGTGCCAGCAGCTTACCGACTAGCGGGAACTACGAGCAGTACTTC | CASSLPTSGNYEQYF
TRBJ2-3 | . | TRBD2 | TRBV9 | TGTGCCACCAACCTAGCGGGCGGGGGTACGCAGTATTTT | CATNLAGGGTQYF
TRBJ1-1 | once | . | TRBV20-1 | TGCAGTGCTAGGAGGGTAACAGGGCCTGAAGCTTTCTTT | CSARRVTGPEAFF
TRBJ2-3 | . | . | TRBV20-1 | TGCAGTGCTAGAGATTTAAATACGCAGTATTTT | CSARDLNTQYF